The present T cell receptor beta chain was sequenced within a study of blood T cell repertoires in COVID-19. Sequencing used immunoSEQ multiplex PCR; TCRdb keeps in-frame clones, though not all of them. The data show almost 55,000 clones, with around 84% seen just once and 25% to 30% held by the top ten. V was shortened by 4 bases and J by 8 bases, with 12 bases between the two germline ends. The germline V gene has CDR1 LGHDT and CDR2 YNNKEL (reference sequence). The CDR3 runs 14 residues. This TCR was recovered from a human donor in a cohort sampled during active COVID-19. The chain couples TRBV3-1 (or the pseudogene TRBV3-2) to TRBJ1-6, with D possibly being TRBD1 (5 bases). The sample was peripheral blood. The CDR3 DNA is TGTGCCAGCAGCCGCGCGGGACGGGATTCACCCCTCCACTTT. Amino acids: CASSRAGRDSPLHF.